The sequence of this T cell receptor (beta chain) was determined in a study of response to subunit inactivated influenza vaccine. Concerning this clonotype: Its antigen is as yet unknown.

MiXCR was run by TCRdb on the RT-PCR reads, yielding one entry per CDR3 protein. This sample has a few hundred thousand distinct CDR3 sequences; 20% to 25% occur once, and the top ten carry 10% to 13%. Broader study findings: Few additional T cells are recruited per seasonal influenza vaccination, authors suggested.

This TCR came from a man between 50 and 70 years old who received an inactivated influenza vaccine. The sample in question was PBMCs from blood, obtained 21 months after vaccination.

In nucleotides, the CDR3 is TGCGCCAGCAGCCAAGAACCGGGACGGTTCTATGGCTACACCTTC. Protein product: CASSQEPGRFYGYTF. The genes are TRBV4-3 and TRBJ1-2, with D possibly TRBD1 on 5 matching bases. This CDR3 spans 15 amino acids. Trimming cost V 0 bases and J 4 bases, with 12 bases left between them. The germline gives CDR1 LGHNA, CDR2 YSLEER.